The present entry profiles one T cell receptor (beta chain) with its context. Its antigen is as yet unknown. The germline V gene encodes CDR1 SGHAT and CDR2 FQNNGV. V lost 5 bases to trimming and J lost 7 bases, with 42 bases between them. CDR3 length: 23 residues. TCRdb ran MiXCR on the reads and lists one entry per CDR3 protein. The data hold around 900,000 distinct CDR3 sequences, with around 31% observed a single time. This sample stems from a study of T cell repertoires in cytomegalovirus infection. The specimen was cultured CD8+ T cells from PBMCs, collected from culture after CMV antigen stimulation. This chain links TRBV11-2 with TRBJ2-1, with D possibly being TRBD1 (6 bases). The sequence came from a human donor in good health (CMV status not recorded). Some clones in this sample may be carry-over from other donors' samples. The CDR3 spells CASSHARIVLPRPTGSLWNEQFF. CDR3 DNA sequence: TGTGCCAGCAGCCACGCCCGCATCGTACTCCCACGCCCGACAGGATCCCTCTGGAATGAGCAGTTCTTC.